The 16 T cell receptor beta chains below all came from one sample that was sequenced in a study of OX40 agonist ivuxolimab in advanced cancers. Sequencing used immunoSEQ multiplex PCR; TCRdb keeps in-frame clones, though not all of them. Of 50,000 to 70,000 clones in the sample, 70% to 90% were seen once. The specimen comprised CD4+ or CD8+ T cells sorted from blood, sampled in a trial of the OX40 agonist ivuxolimab. The receptor source for this set is an adult with an advanced solid tumor such as melanoma, head and neck, liver or kidney cancer.

This sequence joins TRBV7-9 and TRBJ2-1, with D perhaps matching TRBD1 (6 bases). This CDR3 spans 14 amino acids. V lost 3 bases to trimming and J lost 1 base, with 7 bases between them. CDR1 and CDR2 (germline): SEHNR, FQNEAQ (reference sequence). The CDR3 sequence: CASSLGASYNEQFF. CDR3 coding DNA: TGTGCCAGCAGCTTGGGGGCGTCCTACAATGAGCAGTTCTTC.

The chain uses TRBV13 and TRBJ1-6; weak D call: TRBD1 (6 bases). Trimming cost V 3 bases and J 0 bases, with 15 bases left between them. CDR1 and CDR2 (germline): PRHDT, FYEKMQ (reference sequence). CDR3 size: 18 residues. CDR3 DNA sequence: TGTGCCAGCAGCTTGGGACACCCCCGGAGCTCCTATAATTCACCCCTCCACTTT. Protein: CASSLGHPRSSYNSPLHF.

The V call is TRBV9, the J call TRBJ2-1, with 9 positions matching TRBD1. Germline assignment: CDR1 SGDLS and CDR2 YYNGEE. This CDR3 is 15 amino acids long. With 6 bases clipped from V and 3 bases from J, the junction kept 7 bases outside the gene matches. This chain's CDR3 is CASKPGTGIYNEQFF. The CDR3 nucleotides are TGTGCCAGCAAACCCGGGACAGGGATCTACAATGAGCAGTTCTTC.

The V call is TRBV7-2, the J call TRBJ2-5; 9 bases are a match to TRBD2. The J segment lost 4 bases and the V segment lost 4 bases, leaving 10 bases of the junction unmatched. CDR3 length: 16 residues. The germline V gene encodes CDR1 SGHTA and CDR2 FQGNSA. CDR3: CASSSGSYSGRETQYF. CDR3 nucleotides: TGTGCCAGCAGCTCAGGGTCCTATAGCGGGAGAGAGACCCAGTACTTC.

V and J are TRBV7-9 and TRBJ2-1; 10 bases are shared with TRBD2. The ends lost 5 bases at V and 6 bases at J; junction bases unmatched: 1. Germline CDR1 and CDR2: SEHNR and FQNEAQ (reference sequence). CDR3 length: 13 amino acids. The CDR3 loop reads CASSPSGGNEQFF. The DNA of the CDR3 is TGTGCCAGCAGCCCTAGCGGGGGCAATGAGCAGTTCTTC.

V gene TRBV10-3 combines with J gene TRBJ2-7; tentative D call: TRBD1 (5 bases). Trimming cost V 2 bases and J 0 bases, with 8 bases left between them. Germline values: CDR1 ENHRY, CDR2 SYGVKD. This CDR3 contains 14 residues. This CDR3 reads CAISEGAASYEQYF. The CDR3, as DNA: TGTGCCATCAGTGAGGGGGCGGCCTCCTACGAGCAGTACTTC.

The V call is TRBV4-2, the J call TRBJ2-7, with 12 nucleotides matching TRBD2. Trimming cost V 0 bases and J 2 bases; bases outside gene matches: 5. This CDR3 has 17 residues. Germline-derived CDR1 and CDR2 are LGHNA and YNFKEQ. CDR3 amino acids: CASSQDATSGGPYEQYF. The CDR3 DNA is TGTGCCAGCAGCCAAGATGCGACTAGCGGGGGTCCCTACGAGCAGTACTTC.

In its sample, this clone was seen once. The chain recombines TRBV29-1 with TRBJ2-1; TRBD2 aligns across 7 bases. Germline V lookup: CDR1 SQVTM, CDR2 ANQGSEA. CDR3 length equals 13 residues. With 6 bases clipped from V and 5 bases from J, the junction kept 7 bases outside the gene matches. The CDR3 coding sequence is TGCAGCGTACTAGCGTCTTTAGACAATGAGCAGTTCTTC. It encodes CSVLASLDNEQFF.

The J gene is TRBJ2-1, the V gene TRBV5-1; D is undetermined. From germline, CDR1 is SGHRS and CDR2 YFSETQ. Trimming took 0 bases from V and 8 from J, leaving 12 bases between them. The CDR3 length is 14 residues. CDR3 protein: CASSLGAASHEQFF. CDR3 nucleotides: TGCGCCAGCAGCTTGGGGGCAGCTAGTCATGAGCAGTTCTTC. Supplemented by reference TRBV5-1 and TRBJ2-1, the full variable domain reads KAGVTQTPRYLIKTRGQQVTLSCSPISGHRSVSWYQQTPGQGLQFLFEYFSETQRNKGNFPGRFSGRQFSNSRSEMNVSTLELGDSALYLCASSLGAASHEQFFGPGTRLTVL.

V gene TRBV6-5 combines with J gene TRBJ1-2, with 7 positions matching TRBD1. CDR1 is MNHEY, CDR2 SVGAGI, per germline. This CDR3 is 12 amino acids long. The ends lost 7 bases at V and 11 bases at J; junction bases unmatched: 10. Here the CDR3 DNA reads TGTGCCAGCACAATGGACAGGCTAAGGTACACCTTC. Its protein is CASTMDRLRYTF.

In this sample, this clone turned up once. J is TRBJ2-2 and V is TRBV27; TRBD1 aligns across 9 bases. V lost 3 bases, J lost 6 bases, and 14 bases stayed unmatched. This CDR3 is built from 18 residues. The V gene's germline CDR1 is MNHEY and CDR2 SMNVEV (reference sequence). The CDR3 is CASSFSNFRDRVAGELFF. The CDR3 DNA follows: TGTGCCAGCAGTTTTTCTAATTTCCGGGACAGGGTGGCCGGGGAGCTGTTTTTT.

V and J are TRBV5-4 and TRBJ2-5; D ambiguous. CDR3 length: 12 amino acids. V gave up 4 bases and J gave up 2 bases, with 6 bases separating them. Germline CDR1 is SGHNT and CDR2 is YYREEE (reference sequence). The CDR3 loop reads CASSVSQETQYF. CDR3 coding DNA: TGTGCCAGCAGCGTGTCACAAGAGACCCAGTACTTC.

The CDR3 DNA sequence: TGTGCCAGCAGGACAGGGGGGGCGGGCGAGCAGTACTTC. Residues: CASRTGGAGEQYF. The chain has TRBV28 and TRBJ2-7; 9 bases match TRBD1. Germline CDR1 and CDR2: MDHEN and SYDVKM. The CDR3 length is 13 residues. The ends lost 6 bases at V and 6 bases at J; junction bases unmatched: 6.

V and J are TRBV5-1 and TRBJ2-1; 10 bases fit TRBD1. This CDR3 spans 16 amino acids. V was clipped by 4 bases and J by 7 bases; unmatched bases: 11. Germline V gene lookup returns CDR1 SGHRS and CDR2 YFSETQ. The CDR3, as DNA: TGCGCCAGCAGCAAAGGACAGGGGGGCGGCTGGAATGAGCAGTTCTTC. Translating gives CASSKGQGGGWNEQFF.

This sequence joins TRBV10-3 and TRBJ2-3; 8 bases line up with TRBD2. The CDR3 is 13 amino acids. V dropped 8 bases and J dropped 4; count of bases not matched to a gene: 5. The germline V gene has CDR1 ENHRY and CDR2 SYGVKD. The CDR3 region has the DNA TGTGCCATCGAGTCGGGAGGGGCAGATACGCAGTATTTT. This sequence encodes CAIESGGADTQYF.

The V gene is TRBV5-6, the J gene TRBJ1-2, with a possible D match to TRBD1 (6 bases). This CDR3 has 17 amino acids. Looked up from germline, CDR1 is SGHDT and CDR2 is YYEEEE. V was clipped by 1 base and J by 6 bases, with 22 bases between them. CDR3 coding DNA: TGTGCCAGCAGCTTGCGGGGGAGTATAGCAGGGGCGAATGGCTACACCTTC. Its translation: CASSLRGSIAGANGYTF.